The 2 T cell receptor beta chains reported below all come from one sample, sequenced in a study of molecular identifiers for immune sequencing clone quantification. Each CDR3 protein gets one entry after TCRdb re-called the PCR reads with MiXCR. The sample holds 45,000 to 55,000 distinct CDR3 sequences, 35% to 40% seen once. Sequencing was carried out using naive CD8+ T cells from blood, with Jurkat cell RNA spiked in. The subset here: FACS-sorted CD8+CD4-CCR7+CD45RA+ naive T cells. The receptors were gathered from a human donor in good health. Some libraries in this study had Jurkat cell RNA spiked in.

V and J are TRBV27 and TRBJ1-5; 9 bases align to TRBD1. In germline, CDR1 is MNHEY, CDR2 SMNVEV (reference sequence). CDR3 size: 13 residues. Losses at the gene ends were 6 bases for V and 7 bases for J; bases not matched to a gene: 4. Here the CDR3 reads CASRGQGSQPQHF. In nucleotides, the CDR3 is TGTGCCAGCAGAGGACAGGGGTCCCAGCCCCAGCATTTT.

Regarding this clonotype: A read error is possible here, since a much larger clone lies one base away. The chain combines TRBV7-6 with TRBJ2-7, with TRBD1 as a possible D gene (6 bases). Germline CDR1 reads SGHVS; CDR2 reads FNYEAQ. This CDR3 has 13 residues. The CDR3 nucleotides read TGTGCCAGCAGCGCGGACAGCGCCTACAAGCAGTACTTC. Translation: CASSADSAYKQYF.